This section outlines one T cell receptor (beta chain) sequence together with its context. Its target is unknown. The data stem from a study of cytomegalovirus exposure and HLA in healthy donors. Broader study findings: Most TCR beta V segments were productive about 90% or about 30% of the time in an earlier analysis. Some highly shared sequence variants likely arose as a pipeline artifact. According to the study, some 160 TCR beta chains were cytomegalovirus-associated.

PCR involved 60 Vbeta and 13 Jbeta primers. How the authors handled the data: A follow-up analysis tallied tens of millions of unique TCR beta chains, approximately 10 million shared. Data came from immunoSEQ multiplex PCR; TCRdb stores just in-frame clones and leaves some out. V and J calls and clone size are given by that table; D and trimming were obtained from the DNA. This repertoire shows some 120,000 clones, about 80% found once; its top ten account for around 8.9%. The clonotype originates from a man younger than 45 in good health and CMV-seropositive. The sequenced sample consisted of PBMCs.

The CDR3 DNA follows: TGCGCCAGCAGCCAAGGATCTTCCGCGGGGCGCTCCTACAATGAGCAGTTCTTC. Its protein product is CASSQGSSAGRSYNEQFF. J is TRBJ2-1 and V is TRBV4-1; weak D call: TRBD2 (6 bases). With 1 base removed from V and 0 bases from J, the gap between germline ends came to 16 bases. This CDR3 contains 18 residues. The germline CDR1 and CDR2 sequences are MGHRA and YSYEKL.